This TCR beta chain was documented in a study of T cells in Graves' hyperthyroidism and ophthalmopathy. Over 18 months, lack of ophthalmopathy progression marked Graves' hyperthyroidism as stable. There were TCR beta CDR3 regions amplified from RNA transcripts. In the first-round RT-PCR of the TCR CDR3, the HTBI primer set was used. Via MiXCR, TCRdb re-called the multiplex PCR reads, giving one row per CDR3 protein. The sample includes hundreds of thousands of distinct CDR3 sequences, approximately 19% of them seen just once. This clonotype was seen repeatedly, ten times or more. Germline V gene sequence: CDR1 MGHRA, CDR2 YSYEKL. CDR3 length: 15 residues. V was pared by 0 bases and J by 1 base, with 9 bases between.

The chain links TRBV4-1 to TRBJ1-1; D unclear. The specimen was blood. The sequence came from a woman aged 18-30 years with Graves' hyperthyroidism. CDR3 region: CASSQDPVGNTEAFF. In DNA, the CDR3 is TGCGCCAGCAGCCAAGATCCGGTGGGGAACACTGAAGCTTTCTTT.